A single sample gave rise to the 16 T cell receptor beta chains below, sequenced in a study of blood T cell repertoires in COVID-19. Using immunoSEQ multiplex PCR, the repertoire was profiled, and TCRdb retains in-frame clones only, with some absent. The sample records 30,000 to 40,000 clones, about 92% being singletons. The sequencing sample was made of peripheral blood. Receptor source: a male donor with active COVID-19.

The sample holds a few counts of this clone. The CDR3 reads CASSFTGQEAKQYF. The CDR3 coding sequence is TGTGCCAGCAGCTTTACCGGACAGGAGGCGAAGCAGTACTTC. This chain uses TRBV13 with TRBJ2-7; 7 positions match TRBD1. J gave up 8 bases and V 3 bases, and 10 bases lay outside the gene matches. The CDR3 is 14 amino acids. Germline V gene sequence: CDR1 PRHDT, CDR2 FYEKMQ (reference sequence).

The chain couples TRBV6-5 to TRBJ2-5; 9 bases line up with TRBD2. The CDR3 consists of 15 residues. CDR1 is MNHEY and CDR2 is SVGAGI in the germline V gene. V was clipped by 5 bases and J by 6 bases; unmatched bases: 10. CDR3 sequence (DNA): TGTGCCAGCAGTCCAGCCGGGACTAGCATCCAGACCCAGTACTTC. This encodes CASSPAGTSIQTQYF.

This chain joins TRBV6-5 and TRBJ2-2; 9 positions match TRBD1. The CDR3 has 15 residues. Germline CDR1 and CDR2: MNHEY and SVGAGI. The V gene end was trimmed by 2 bases and the J gene end by 5 bases; junction bases not matched to a gene: 3. The CDR3: CASSYGTGQTGELFF. The CDR3 nucleotides are TGTGCCAGCAGTTACGGGACAGGGCAAACCGGGGAGCTGTTTTTT.

The CDR3 loop is CASSLSGLGRTGGFEQYF. The CDR3 nucleotides read TGTGCCAGCAGCTTAAGTGGGCTTGGACGAACGGGGGGGTTCGAGCAGTACTTC. The chain has TRBV13 and TRBJ2-7; 8 bases agree with TRBD2. V lost 2 bases, J lost 6 bases, and 18 bases stayed unmatched. There are 18 residues in the CDR3. Germline loops: CDR1 PRHDT, CDR2 FYEKMQ (reference sequence).

This rearrangement joins TRBV11-2 to TRBJ2-7; D unclear. V lost 5 bases and J lost 7, with 21 bases in between. The germline gives CDR1 SGHAT, CDR2 FQNNGV. The CDR3 has 15 residues. CDR3 residues: CASSANPGSKWEQYF. DNA for the CDR3: TGTGCCAGCAGCGCGAACCCCGGTTCAAAGTGGGAGCAGTACTTC. Full variable domain (remainder filled in from reference TRBV11-2 and TRBJ2-7): EAGVAQSPRYKIIEKRQSVAFWCNPISGHATLYWYQQILGQGPKLLIQFQNNGVVDDSQLPKDRFSAERLKGVDSTLKIQPAKLEDSAVYLCASSANPGSKWEQYFGPGTRLTVT.

This clone was picked up one time. This sequence joins TRBV5-1 and TRBJ1-1, with D possibly matching TRBD1 (5 bases). The CDR3 runs 13 residues. The V gene lost 4 bases and the J gene lost 5 bases, with 12 bases spanning the gap. CDR1 is SGHRS, CDR2 YFSETQ, per germline. For the CDR3, the DNA is TGCGCCAGCAGCGTATCACAGGTAACTGAAGCTTTCTTT. Translating gives CASSVSQVTEAFF.

The chain carries TRBV18 and TRBJ1-3, with TRBD1 identical over 9 bases. This CDR3 region has 16 residues. From germline, CDR1 is KGHSH and CDR2 LQKENI. The trim removed 3 bases at V and 2 bases at J, leaving 5 bases unmatched. The CDR3 here is CASSPRGQGAGNTIYF. In DNA, the CDR3 is TGTGCCAGCTCACCGCGGGGACAGGGCGCTGGAAACACCATATATTTT. The whole variable domain, remainder taken from reference TRBV18 and TRBJ1-3, is NAGVMQNPRHLVRRRGQEARLRCSPMKGHSHVYWYRQLPEEGLKFMVYLQKENIIDESGMPKERFSAEFPKEGPSILRIQQVVRGDSAAYFCASSPRGQGAGNTIYFGEGSWLTVV.

Details on this clone: This same CDR3 is encoded by further DNA sequences in the sample. The V call is TRBV7-2, the J call TRBJ1-1; TRBD1 is a possible D gene (6 bases). The V and J ends lost 5 bases and 4 bases respectively, with 14 bases between them. The CDR3 runs to 14 residues. Germline V gives CDR1 SGHTA, CDR2 FQGNSA. The CDR3 reads CASSPRQVGTEAFF. The CDR3 nucleotides are TGTGCCAGCAGCCCTCGACAGGTTGGCACTGAAGCTTTCTTT.

This chain connects TRBV5-6 to TRBJ1-5, with unresolved D. The CDR3 loop spans 16 amino acids. Germline V CDR1 and CDR2: SGHDT, YYEEEE. The ends were cut back, 0 bases at V and 2 bases at J, with 12 bases in the middle. CDR3 amino acids: CASSLVTSRGNQPQHF. The DNA of the CDR3 is TGTGCCAGCAGCTTGGTTACCTCAAGAGGCAATCAGCCCCAGCATTTT.

V usage is TRBV5-4 and J usage is TRBJ1-1; 9 bases map to TRBD1. V shed 3 bases, J shed 3 bases, and the junction held 3 bases outside the gene matches. The CDR3 loop spans 14 amino acids. CDR1 is SGHNT and CDR2 is YYREEE in the germline V gene (reference sequence). CDR3 protein: CASSSRTGDTEAFF. Here the CDR3 DNA reads TGTGCCAGCAGCTCTCGGACAGGGGACACTGAAGCTTTCTTT.

The CDR3 reads CAISDRKGGVTEAFF. The CDR3 region has the DNA TGTGCCATCAGTGATCGGAAGGGGGGGGTAACTGAAGCTTTCTTT. The V gene is TRBV10-3, the J gene TRBJ1-1, with D maybe TRBD1 (6 bases). Germline lookup yields CDR1 ENHRY and CDR2 SYGVKD. The CDR3 consists of 15 residues. With 3 bases removed from V and 5 bases from J, the gap between germline ends came to 16 bases.

V gene TRBV18 combines with J gene TRBJ2-1; D may be TRBD2 (6 bases). The V and J ends lost 5 bases and 13 bases respectively, with 15 bases between them. The CDR3 contains 12 residues. Germline loops: CDR1 KGHSH, CDR2 LQKENI. In nucleotides, the CDR3 is TGTGCCAGCTCAGAAAGCGGGTGGCCCCAGTTCTTC. Its protein is CASSESGWPQFF.

The chain links TRBV9 to TRBJ2-3; weak D call: TRBD2 (5 bases). The V end lost 0 bases, the J end lost 6 bases, and 17 bases lay between the germline ends. This CDR3 contains 16 residues. Looked up from germline, CDR1 is SGDLS and CDR2 is YYNGEE. The CDR3 protein is CASSVASGTYSDTQYF. DNA for the CDR3: TGTGCCAGCAGCGTAGCGAGCGGAACGTACTCCGATACGCAGTATTTT.

This chain links TRBV5-1 with TRBJ1-6; D unclear. V was clipped by 0 bases and J by 4 bases, with 5 bases between them. Germline-derived CDR1 and CDR2 are SGHRS and YFSETQ. CDR3 size: 14 residues. The CDR3 DNA follows: TGCGCCAGCAGCTTGGCGGTATATAATTCACCCCTCCACTTT. Protein product: CASSLAVYNSPLHF.

The table lists this clone with a few counts. This chain connects TRBV7-9 to TRBJ1-2; possibly TRBD1 for D (6 bases). The CDR3 runs to 15 residues. From germline, CDR1 is SEHNR and CDR2 FQNEAQ (reference sequence). Trimming cost V 1 base and J 1 base, with 10 bases left between them. Here the CDR3 reads CASSLVQGSNYGYTF. CDR3 DNA: TGTGCCAGCAGCTTAGTTCAGGGGAGTAACTATGGCTACACCTTC. Drawing the rest from reference TRBV7-9 and TRBJ1-2, the complete variable domain is DTGVSQNPRHKITKRGQNVTFRCDPISEHNRLYWYRQTLGQGPEFLTYFQNEAQLEKSRLLSDRFSAERPKGSFSTLEIQRTEQGDSAMYLCASSLVQGSNYGYTFGSGTRLTVV.

This clone has a single count. The gene calls are TRBV2 and TRBJ1-1; D is uncertain. V lost 3 bases, J lost 1 base, and 9 bases lay in between. The CDR3 loop spans 14 amino acids. The germline CDR1 and CDR2 sequences are SNHLY and FYNNEI. The CDR3 protein is CASSEASRNTEAFF. In DNA form, the CDR3 reads TGTGCCAGCAGTGAGGCTTCCAGGAACACTGAAGCTTTCTTT. The full variable domain, completed using reference TRBV2 and TRBJ1-1, is EPEVTQTPSHQVTQMGQEVILRCVPISNHLYFYWYRQILGQKVEFLVSFYNNEISEKSEIFDDQFSVERPDGSNFTLKIRSTKLEDSAMYFCASSEASRNTEAFFGQGTRLTVV.